One T cell receptor (beta chain) is described in this entry. No antigen is known for it. No base quality values were provided; no much bigger clone lies one nucleotide off. These data belong to a study of chemoradiotherapy in HPV16-positive cancers (dated by TCRdb to 2021 to 2024). General notes on the study: Functional T-cell assays on cells from two HPV16-positive patients defined candidate HPV-specific T-cell clones and common TCR motifs. The study asked whether T-cell immunity to the HPV oncoproteins E6 and E7 changes during chemoradiotherapy and whether this immunity affects survival. The candidate HPV-specific TCRs and motifs were then tracked in TCR repertoires from about 90 patients with HPV-related cancers.

V and J lose 0 bases and 7 bases, and a span of 14 bases separates them. CDR1 and CDR2 (SGHRS, YFSETQ) derive from the germline V gene. The CDR3 sequence holds 14 residues, the cysteine and phenylalanine included. Only the CDR3 portion is preserved as DNA: 42 bases, with reading frame beginning at the first base. Repertoires were sampled multiple times during chemoradiotherapy, which allowed clonal expansion in the tumor microenvironment to be followed. Library preparation was by the immunoSEQ multiplex PCR assay. Not all clones reach the TCRdb copy of this immuneACCESS table, which keeps in-frame sequences only. Checked studies attribute under half of the gap to unresolved V genes and leave the rest unexplained. The sample table lists several thousand clones, around 86% of them with a count of one. The ten largest make up over 2% of the sample. What the research found in general, with its limitations: Among HPV16-positive patients, expansion of HPV-responsive T cells during chemoradiotherapy was associated with better recurrence-free survival. Expansion of candidate HPV-specific clones and E7-related TCR motifs was observed in the tumor microenvironment during treatment, whereas no such expansion was observed for non-HPV-specific T cells. The survival association was reported for HPV16-positive patients, and the functional definition of HPV-specific T cells was derived from only a couple of HPV16-positive patients.

Here the chain combines TRBV5-1 and TRBJ2-7, with the D gene uncertain. The source material was tumor tissue, sampled from a patient who underwent chemoradiotherapy. This receptor was taken from a human donor with HPV-associated anogenital cancer. The nucleotide sequence reads as follows: TGCGCCAGCAGCTTGGACCAGGTGGTGGATGAGCAGTACTTC. This codes for CASSLDQVVDEQYF.